The next 29 T cell receptor beta chains were all read from a single sample in a study of Ad26.COV2.S vaccination and SARS-CoV-2 variants. Some clones are missing from TCRdb's copy, which holds only in-frame ones; the method was immunoSEQ multiplex PCR. The table has 350,000 to 500,000 clones, roughly 90% seen once. Treatment given: roughly 20 received Ad26.COV2.S at low or high dose, single or two shots; 5 received placebo; per-sample allocation not given. After the first vaccine or placebo injection, samples were drawn on day 63. The specimen was peripheral blood, collected in a trial of Ad26.COV2.S vaccine versus placebo. These receptors were obtained from a person between 18 and 65 years old who received the Ad26.COV2.S COVID-19 vaccine or a placebo.

This chain joins TRBV5-1 and TRBJ2-1, with 12 bases lining up with TRBD2. Germline V CDR1 and CDR2: SGHRS, YFSETQ. With 0 bases clipped from V and 4 bases from J, the junction kept 5 bases outside the gene matches. The CDR3 covers 17 residues. The CDR3 DNA is TGCGCCAGCAGCTTGGTTACTAGCGGGGGGCCATACAATGAGCAGTTCTTC. This translates into CASSLVTSGGPYNEQFF.

The chain couples TRBV20-1 to TRBJ2-7, with unresolved D. The CDR3 covers 11 residues. Trimming took 3 bases from V and 1 from J, leaving 4 bases between them. From germline, CDR1 is DFQATT and CDR2 SNEGSKA (reference sequence). CDR3 residues: CSARESYEQYF. The CDR3 coding sequence is TGCAGTGCTAGGGAGTCCTACGAGCAGTACTTC.

This clone showed up just once. The sample contains more than one DNA sequence encoding this CDR3. The V and J genes are TRBV30 and TRBJ2-5, with D maybe TRBD2 (5 bases). The length of the CDR3 is 11 residues. V was pared by 3 bases and J by 5 bases, with 7 bases between. Germline V gene data show CDR1 as GTSNPN and CDR2 as SVGIG (reference sequence). CDR3 sequence: CAWSSGETQYF. The CDR3 nucleotides read TGTGCCTGGAGCAGCGGTGAGACCCAGTACTTC.

V usage is TRBV18 and J usage is TRBJ1-1, with TRBD1 as a possible D gene (6 bases). The V and J ends lost 4 bases and 3 bases respectively, with 9 bases between them. The CDR3 runs to 13 residues. The germline V gene encodes CDR1 KGHSH and CDR2 LQKENI. DNA for the CDR3: TGTGCCAGCTCACAAAGGGGGGACACTGAAGCTTTCTTT. Translating gives CASSQRGDTEAFF. Full variable domain (remainder filled in from reference TRBV18 and TRBJ1-1): NAGVMQNPRHLVRRRGQEARLRCSPMKGHSHVYWYRQLPEEGLKFMVYLQKENIIDESGMPKERFSAEFPKEGPSILRIQQVVRGDSAAYFCASSQRGDTEAFFGQGTRLTVV.

The CDR3 DNA is TGTGCCACCAGTGATCCAACCCGCGGGGACTATGGCTACACCTTC. This gives the protein CATSDPTRGDYGYTF. The V gene is TRBV24-1, the J gene TRBJ1-2; D is unclear. The CDR3 spans 15 residues. Trimming pared 3 bases from V and 3 bases from J, leaving 13 bases between. The V gene's germline CDR1 is KGHDR and CDR2 SFDVKD.

This clone was counted once. V usage is TRBV4-3 and J usage is TRBJ2-6, with D perhaps TRBD1 (6 bases). V lost 0 bases and J lost 0, with 12 bases in between. This CDR3 has 18 residues. Germline V CDR1 and CDR2: LGHNA, YSLEER. CDR3 protein: CASSQDSRGFSGANVLTF. The CDR3 nucleotides read TGCGCCAGCAGCCAAGATTCTAGGGGGTTCTCTGGGGCCAACGTCCTGACTTTC.

J is TRBJ1-2 and V is TRBV7-9; no clear D. This CDR3 comprises 16 residues. The germline gives CDR1 SEHNR, CDR2 FQNEAQ (reference sequence). V was pared by 2 bases and J by 5 bases, with 18 bases between. The chain's CDR3 is CASSLQFFDGPYGYTF. The CDR3 bases are TGTGCCAGCAGCTTACAATTCTTCGACGGCCCATATGGCTACACCTTC.

The CDR3 sequence: CASSTGRTIYEQYF. The CDR3 DNA is TGTGCCAGCAGCACGGGCAGGACAATCTACGAGCAGTACTTC. The chain is built from TRBV19 and TRBJ2-7; weak D call: TRBD1 (5 bases). Trimming stripped 9 bases from V and 3 bases from J, with 18 bases between. CDR1 is LNHDA, CDR2 SQIVND, per germline (reference sequence). CDR3 length: 14 amino acids.

This chain uses TRBV28 with TRBJ1-6; a possible D gene is TRBD1 (5 bases). The ends were cut back, 6 bases at V and 6 bases at J, with 15 bases in the middle. The CDR3 is 15 residues long. Germline CDR1 reads MDHEN; CDR2 reads SYDVKM. The CDR3 bases are TGTGCCAGCAGCTCCCAATGGGGGGTTAATTCACCCCTCCACTTT. This gives the protein CASSSQWGVNSPLHF.

The chain employs TRBV6-2 or TRBV6-3 and TRBJ2-5; unclear D gene. The V end lost 5 bases, the J end lost 2 bases, and 9 bases lay between the germline ends. The germline V gene has CDR1 MNHEY and CDR2 SVGEGT. The CDR3 totals 13 residues. CDR3 amino acids: CASSIGFQETQYF. CDR3 in DNA: TGTGCCAGCAGTATAGGGTTTCAAGAGACCCAGTACTTC.

Only one count was recorded for this clone. The rearrangement uses TRBV5-1 and TRBJ2-2, with D perhaps TRBD2 (5 bases). Germline values: CDR1 SGHRS, CDR2 YFSETQ. V was clipped by 0 bases and J by 3 bases, with 9 bases between them. The CDR3 covers 15 residues. The CDR3 bases are TGCGCCAGCAGCTTGGCAAGCGGCTACACCGGGGAGCTGTTTTTT. Encoded protein: CASSLASGYTGELFF.

This chain joins TRBV11-3 and TRBJ2-3; D is unresolved. The length of the CDR3 is 13 residues. V was clipped by 1 base and J by 2 bases, with 4 bases between them. Germline V gene data show CDR1 as SGHNT and CDR2 as YENEEA. The CDR3 DNA reads as TGTGCCAGCAGCTTAGGCCTCACAGATACGCAGTATTTT. Its protein is CASSLGLTDTQYF.

This clone was seen a few times. V and J are TRBV27 and TRBJ1-6; D remains unclear. CDR3 length equals 14 residues. Germline V CDR1 and CDR2: MNHEY, SMNVEV (reference sequence). V was trimmed by 5 bases and J by 9 bases, leaving 14 bases between them. DNA of the CDR3: TGTGCCAGCAGTATACCTTCGGGGAGTTCACCCCTCCACTTT. This encodes CASSIPSGSSPLHF.

V is TRBV30 and J is TRBJ2-7; D uncertain. Germline values: CDR1 GTSNPN, CDR2 SVGIG (reference sequence). Trimming cost V 4 bases and J 6 bases, with 16 bases left between them. The CDR3 is 13 amino acids. CDR3 sequence: CAWNGLTSGEQYF. The CDR3 nucleotides read TGTGCCTGGAATGGGTTGACCTCTGGCGAGCAGTACTTC. Together with reference TRBV30 and TRBJ2-7, the CDR3 gives the full variable domain: SQTIHQWPATLVQPVGSPLSLECTVEGTSNPNLYWYRQAAGRGLQLLFYSVGIGQISSEVPQNLSASRPQDRQFILSSKKLLLSDSGFYLCAWNGLTSGEQYFGPGTRLTVT.

The rearrangement joins TRBV10-3 to TRBJ2-1; no definite D call. CDR1 and CDR2 from the germline V gene are ENHRY and SYGVKD. This CDR3 is built from 12 residues. V lost 0 bases and J 12 bases, leaving 9 bases between the germline ends. The CDR3 region is CAISESGLGQFF. CDR3 bases: TGTGCCATCAGTGAGTCGGGCCTGGGGCAGTTCTTC.

This chain uses TRBV5-4 with TRBJ2-5, with 8 bases lining up with TRBD1. V lost 4 bases to trimming and J lost 1 base; unmatched junction nucleotides: 3. The CDR3 sequence is 14 residues long. Germline lookup yields CDR1 SGHNT and CDR2 YYREEE (reference sequence). CDR3 coding DNA: TGTGCCAGCAGCCCAGGACAGGGCCAAGAGACCCAGTACTTC. It yields the protein CASSPGQGQETQYF.

V is TRBV28 and J is TRBJ2-6; 8 bases agree with TRBD1. J gave up 6 bases and V 5 bases, and 6 bases lay outside the gene matches. This CDR3 region has 15 residues. In germline, CDR1 is MDHEN, CDR2 SYDVKM. The CDR3 loop reads CASSPGQGVANVLTF. CDR3 sequence (DNA): TGTGCCAGCAGTCCTGGACAGGGAGTGGCCAACGTCCTGACTTTC.

The chain couples TRBV9 to TRBJ1-2, with 9 bases identical to TRBD1. Germline CDR1 is SGDLS and CDR2 is YYNGEE. With V trimmed by 4 bases and J by 4 bases, 14 bases remained unmatched. The CDR3 extends over 17 amino acids. This CDR3 is CASSPADRGRRGYGYTF. The CDR3 region has the DNA TGTGCCAGCAGCCCTGCGGACAGGGGACGTAGAGGCTATGGCTACACCTTC.

The chain links TRBV7-6 to TRBJ1-1, with D perhaps TRBD1 (5 bases). V was clipped by 5 bases and J by 4 bases, with 11 bases between them. Germline V CDR1 and CDR2: SGHVS, FNYEAQ. This CDR3 spans 13 amino acids. The CDR3 DNA sequence: TGTGCCAGCAGCCCCAGTGGGGGCACTGAAGCTTTCTTT. The encoded protein is CASSPSGGTEAFF.

The chain uses TRBV28 and TRBJ1-2; D unclear. V lost 6 bases to trimming and J lost 4 bases, with 21 bases between them. The CDR3 is made up of 16 amino acids. CDR1 MDHEN and CDR2 SYDVKM come from the germline V gene. The CDR3 DNA is TGTGCCAGCAGACCCCCCCGGGAAGTTACCTTCTATGGCTACACCTTC. This translates into CASRPPREVTFYGYTF.

The rearrangement uses TRBV5-1 and TRBJ2-7; D might be TRBD1 (8 bases). Germline V gene lookup returns CDR1 SGHRS and CDR2 YFSETQ. CDR3 length: 14 residues. The V end was cut by 2 bases, the J end by 3 bases, with 12 bases between. This chain's CDR3 is CASSFTGGDYEQYF. Here the CDR3 DNA reads TGCGCCAGCAGCTTCACAGGGGGGGACTACGAGCAGTACTTC.

The chain carries TRBV18 and TRBJ2-5, with D unclear. CDR1 is KGHSH and CDR2 is LQKENI in the germline V gene. This CDR3 comprises 14 residues. V lost 6 bases, J lost 4 bases, and 15 bases lay in between. The CDR3 DNA follows: TGTGCCAGCTCCCCTTATACTGTGACAGAGACCCAGTACTTC. This gives the protein CASSPYTVTETQYF.

The chain uses TRBV13 and TRBJ1-6; perhaps TRBD1 as D (5 bases). Trimming took off 5 bases at V and 10 bases at J, with 18 bases between the two ends. Germline values: CDR1 PRHDT, CDR2 FYEKMQ (reference sequence). The CDR3 loop spans 15 amino acids. The CDR3 spells CASSALAGPGSPLHF. As DNA, the CDR3 is TGTGCCAGCAGCGCCCTCGCGGGGCCGGGGTCACCCCTCCACTTT.

The chain joins TRBV19 to TRBJ1-5, with D possibly being TRBD1 (5 bases). Trimming took off 3 bases at V and 0 bases at J, with 9 bases between the two ends. The CDR3 has 15 residues. The germline gives CDR1 LNHDA, CDR2 SQIVND (reference sequence). The CDR3, as DNA: TGTGCCAGTAGTATGGGACTGTATAGCAATCAGCCCCAGCATTTT. Its translation is CASSMGLYSNQPQHF.

This chain's CDR3 is CASSPLVGSSYEQYF. The CDR3 DNA follows: TGTGCCAGTAGTCCCTTAGTCGGAAGCTCCTACGAGCAGTACTTC. The chain carries TRBV19 and TRBJ2-7; D not resolved. With 5 bases removed from V and 0 bases from J, the gap between germline ends came to 14 bases. Germline CDR1 and CDR2: LNHDA and SQIVND (reference sequence). The CDR3 covers 15 residues.

V and J are TRBV7-9 and TRBJ1-3; D not certain. The germline V gene has CDR1 SEHNR and CDR2 FQNEAQ (reference sequence). The CDR3 totals 16 residues. Between the trimmed V and J ends, which lost 4 bases and 2 bases, there was a span of 15 bases. The CDR3 bases are TGTGCCAGCAGCTCACCGGTAAGGTGGCCTGGAAACACCATATATTTT. Encoded protein: CASSSPVRWPGNTIYF.

A remark on this clone: Other DNA sequences from this sample encode an identical CDR3 as well. CDR3 residues: CASSLERYEQYF. Here the CDR3 DNA reads TGTGCCAGCAGCTTGGAACGCTACGAGCAGTACTTC. The chain couples TRBV5-6 to TRBJ2-7; D gene uncertain. This CDR3 region has 12 residues. V lost 0 bases and J lost 3, with 4 bases in between. Germline lookup yields CDR1 SGHDT and CDR2 YYEEEE. The variable domain in full, completed from reference TRBV5-6 and TRBJ2-7, reads DAGVTQSPTHLIKTRGQQVTLRCSPKSGHDTVSWYQQALGQGPQFIFQYYEEEERQRGNFPDRFSGHQFPNYSSELNVNALLLGDSALYLCASSLERYEQYFGPGTRLTVT.

The chain links TRBV6-2 or TRBV6-3 to TRBJ2-5; tentative D call: TRBD1 (6 bases). This CDR3 spans 15 amino acids. Trimming took off 5 bases at V and 2 bases at J, with 15 bases between the two ends. Germline V lookup: CDR1 MNHEY, CDR2 SVGEGT. Written as DNA, the CDR3 is TGTGCCAGCAGTCCCTCTTTTAGGGGGCAAGAGACCCAGTACTTC. This codes for CASSPSFRGQETQYF.

The chain links TRBV12-3 or TRBV12-4 to TRBJ2-7; D unclear. This CDR3 is 11 amino acids long. V lost 4 bases, J lost 5 bases, and 6 bases lay in between. The CDR3 nucleotides read TGTGCCAGCAGTTATGCAAACGAGCAGTACTTC. Protein sequence: CASSYANEQYF.